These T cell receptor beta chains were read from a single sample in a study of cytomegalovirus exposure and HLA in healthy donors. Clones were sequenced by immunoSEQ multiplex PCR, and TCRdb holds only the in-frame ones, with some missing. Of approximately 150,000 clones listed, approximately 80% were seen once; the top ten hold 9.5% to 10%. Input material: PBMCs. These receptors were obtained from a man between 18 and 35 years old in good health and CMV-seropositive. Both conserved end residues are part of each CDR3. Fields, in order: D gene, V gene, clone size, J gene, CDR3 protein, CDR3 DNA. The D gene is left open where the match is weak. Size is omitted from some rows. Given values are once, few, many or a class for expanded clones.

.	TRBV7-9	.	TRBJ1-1	CASSLDGTEAFF	TGTGCCAGCAGCCTAGACGGCACTGAAGCTTTCTTT
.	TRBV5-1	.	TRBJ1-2	CASSLGTLNYGYTF	TGCGCCAGCAGCTTAGGGACACTCAACTATGGCTACACCTTC
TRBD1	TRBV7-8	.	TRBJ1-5	CASSQTRDRVFQPQHF	TGTGCCAGCAGCCAAACCCGGGACAGGGTGTTTCAGCCCCAGCATTTT
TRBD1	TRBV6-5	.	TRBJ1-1	CASSSPRPSGGTEAFF	TGTGCCAGCAGTTCCCCGAGGCCATCAGGGGGCACTGAAGCTTTCTTT
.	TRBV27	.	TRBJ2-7	CASSLRGEQYF	TGTGCCAGCAGTTTAAGGGGCGAGCAGTACTTC
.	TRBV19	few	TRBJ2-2	CAIRPGGNTGELFF	TGTGCCATTCGGCCCGGGGGGAACACCGGGGAGCTGTTTTTT
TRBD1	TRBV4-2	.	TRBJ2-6	CASSQPGTGVSGANVLTF	TGTGCCAGCAGCCAGCCTGGGACAGGAGTCTCTGGGGCCAACGTCCTGACTTTC
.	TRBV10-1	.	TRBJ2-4	CASSDRDIQYF	TGCGCCAGCAGTGACAGGGACATTCAGTACTTC
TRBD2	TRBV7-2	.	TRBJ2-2	CASSPRAGPPGELFF	TGTGCCAGCAGCCCCCGAGCGGGACCCCCCGGGGAGCTGTTTTTT
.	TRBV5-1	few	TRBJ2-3	CASSLAGVDTQYF	TGCGCCAGCAGCTTGGCCGGGGTGGATACGCAGTATTTT
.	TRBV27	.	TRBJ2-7	CASSLSTPGQYF	TGTGCCAGCAGTTTATCGACCCCGGGGCAGTACTTC
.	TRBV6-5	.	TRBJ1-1	CASSYSAGARGTEAFF	TGTGCCAGCAGTTACTCCGCGGGGGCGCGGGGCACTGAAGCTTTCTTT
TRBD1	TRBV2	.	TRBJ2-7	CASSTGGYSYEQYF	TGTGCCAGCAGTACAGGGGGCTACTCCTACGAGCAGTACTTC
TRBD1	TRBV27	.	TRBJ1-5	CASSAMTGGAGQPQHF	TGTGCCAGCAGTGCAATGACAGGGGGCGCGGGTCAGCCCCAGCATTTT
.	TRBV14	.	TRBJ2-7	CATSESSYEQYF	TGTGCCACAAGTGAGAGCTCCTACGAGCAGTACTTC
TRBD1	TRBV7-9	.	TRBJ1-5	CASSLGDRAGEAQHF	TGTGCCAGCAGCTTAGGGGACAGGGCCGGCGAGGCCCAGCATTTT
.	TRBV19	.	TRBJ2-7	CASSITGTTYEQYF	TGTGCCAGTAGTATAACAGGCACTACCTACGAGCAGTACTTC
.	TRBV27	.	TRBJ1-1	CASSFGGRGTEAFF	TGTGCCAGCAGTTTTGGTGGAAGGGGCACTGAAGCTTTCTTT
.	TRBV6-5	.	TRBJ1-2	CASSRSTGALSYTF	TGTGCCAGCAGTAGATCGACAGGAGCTTTAAGCTACACCTTC
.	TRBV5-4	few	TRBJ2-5	CASSLSSWGRETQYF	TGTGCCAGCAGCTTGAGTAGTTGGGGGCGGGAGACCCAGTACTTC
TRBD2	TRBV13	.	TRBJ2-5	CASSPRLAGRETQYF	TGTGCCAGCAGCCCCCGGCTAGCGGGAAGAGAGACCCAGTACTTC